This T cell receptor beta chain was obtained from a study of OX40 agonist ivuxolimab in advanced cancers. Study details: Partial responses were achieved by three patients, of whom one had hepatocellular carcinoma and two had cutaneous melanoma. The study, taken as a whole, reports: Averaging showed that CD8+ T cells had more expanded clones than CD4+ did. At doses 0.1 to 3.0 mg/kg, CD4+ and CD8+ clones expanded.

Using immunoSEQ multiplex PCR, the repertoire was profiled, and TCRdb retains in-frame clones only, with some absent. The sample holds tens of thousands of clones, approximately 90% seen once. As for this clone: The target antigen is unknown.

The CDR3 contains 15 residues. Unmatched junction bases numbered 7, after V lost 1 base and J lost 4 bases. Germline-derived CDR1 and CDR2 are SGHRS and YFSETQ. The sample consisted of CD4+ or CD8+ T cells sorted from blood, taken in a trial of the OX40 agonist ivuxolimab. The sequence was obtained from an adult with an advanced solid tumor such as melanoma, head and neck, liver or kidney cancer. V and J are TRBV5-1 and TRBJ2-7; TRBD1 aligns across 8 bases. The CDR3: CASSLWQGAGYEQYF. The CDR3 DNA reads TGCGCCAGCAGCTTGTGGCAGGGGGCGGGTTACGAGCAGTACTTC.